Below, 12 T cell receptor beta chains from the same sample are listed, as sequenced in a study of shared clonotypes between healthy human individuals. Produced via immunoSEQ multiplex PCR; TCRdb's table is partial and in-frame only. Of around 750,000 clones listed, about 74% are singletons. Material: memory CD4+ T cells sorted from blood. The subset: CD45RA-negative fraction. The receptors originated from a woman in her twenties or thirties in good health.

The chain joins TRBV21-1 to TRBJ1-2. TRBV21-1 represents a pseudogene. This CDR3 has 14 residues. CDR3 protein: CASSKETGAGGYTF. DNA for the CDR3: TGTGCCAGCAGCAAAGAGACGGGGGCTGGTGGCTACACCTTC.

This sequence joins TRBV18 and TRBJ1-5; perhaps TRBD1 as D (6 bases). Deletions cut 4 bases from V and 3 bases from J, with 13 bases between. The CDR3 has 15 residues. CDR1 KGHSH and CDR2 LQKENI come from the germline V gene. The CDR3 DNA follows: TGTGCCAGCTCACTACAGGGAGGGGTCAATCAGCCCCAGCATTTT. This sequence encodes CASSLQGGVNQPQHF.

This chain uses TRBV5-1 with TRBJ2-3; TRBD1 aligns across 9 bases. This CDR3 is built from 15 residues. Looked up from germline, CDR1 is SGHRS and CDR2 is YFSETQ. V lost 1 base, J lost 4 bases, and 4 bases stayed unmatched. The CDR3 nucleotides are TGCGCCAGCAGCTTGTGGGGGACAGGGCCAGATACGCAGTATTTT. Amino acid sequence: CASSLWGTGPDTQYF. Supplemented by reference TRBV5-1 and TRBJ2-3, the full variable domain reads KAGVTQTPRYLIKTRGQQVTLSCSPISGHRSVSWYQQTPGQGLQFLFEYFSETQRNKGNFPGRFSGRQFSNSRSEMNVSTLELGDSALYLCASSLWGTGPDTQYFGPGTRLTVL.

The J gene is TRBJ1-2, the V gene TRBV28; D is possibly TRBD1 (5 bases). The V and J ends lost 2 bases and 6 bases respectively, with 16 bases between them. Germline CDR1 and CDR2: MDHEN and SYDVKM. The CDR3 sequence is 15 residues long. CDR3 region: CASSLKSAGVDGYTF. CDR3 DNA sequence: TGTGCCAGCAGTTTAAAGTCGGCGGGGGTCGATGGCTACACCTTC.

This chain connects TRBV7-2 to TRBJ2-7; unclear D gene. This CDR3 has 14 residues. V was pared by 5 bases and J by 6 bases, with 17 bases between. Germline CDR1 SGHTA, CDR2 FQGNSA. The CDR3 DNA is TGTGCCAGCAGCCCCAGGTTGTTGCCTTTCGAGCAGTACTTC. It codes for CASSPRLLPFEQYF.

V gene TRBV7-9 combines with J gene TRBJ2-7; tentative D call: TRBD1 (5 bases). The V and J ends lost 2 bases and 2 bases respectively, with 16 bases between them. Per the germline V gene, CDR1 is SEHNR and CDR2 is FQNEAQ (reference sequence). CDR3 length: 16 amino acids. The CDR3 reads CASSLSLGAEAYEQYF. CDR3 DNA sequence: TGTGCCAGCAGCTTAAGCTTAGGGGCCGAAGCCTACGAGCAGTACTTC.

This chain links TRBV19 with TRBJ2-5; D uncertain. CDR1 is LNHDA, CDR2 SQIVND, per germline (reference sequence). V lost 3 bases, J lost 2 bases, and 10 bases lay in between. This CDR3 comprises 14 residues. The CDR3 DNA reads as TGTGCCAGTAGTATCCTAGGCCCTCAAGAGACCCAGTACTTC. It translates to CASSILGPQETQYF.

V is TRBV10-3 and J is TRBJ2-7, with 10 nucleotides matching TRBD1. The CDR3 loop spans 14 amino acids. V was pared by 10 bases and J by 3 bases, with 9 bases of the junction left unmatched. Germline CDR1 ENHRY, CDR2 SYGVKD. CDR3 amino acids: CATESGTGVYEQYF. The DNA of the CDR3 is TGTGCCACCGAATCCGGGACAGGGGTCTACGAGCAGTACTTC.

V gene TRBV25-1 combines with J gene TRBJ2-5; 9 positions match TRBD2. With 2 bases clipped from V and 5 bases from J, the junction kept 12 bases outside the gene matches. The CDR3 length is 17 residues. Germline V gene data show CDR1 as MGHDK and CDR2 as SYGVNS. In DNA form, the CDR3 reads TGTGCCAGCAGTGAAAATAGTGCGGGAGGGTCGCACGAGACCCAGTACTTC. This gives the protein CASSENSAGGSHETQYF.

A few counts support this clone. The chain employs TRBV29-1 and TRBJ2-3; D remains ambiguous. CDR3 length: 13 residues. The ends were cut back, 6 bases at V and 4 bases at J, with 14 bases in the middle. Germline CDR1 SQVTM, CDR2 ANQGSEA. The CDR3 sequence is CSVPPPVADTQYF. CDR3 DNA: TGCAGCGTCCCGCCCCCAGTGGCAGATACGCAGTATTTT.

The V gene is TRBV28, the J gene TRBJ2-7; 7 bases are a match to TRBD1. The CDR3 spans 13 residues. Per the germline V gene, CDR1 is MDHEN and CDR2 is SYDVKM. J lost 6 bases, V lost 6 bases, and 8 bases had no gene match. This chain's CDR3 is CASRPGQRREQYF. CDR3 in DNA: TGTGCCAGCAGGCCGGGACAGAGACGCGAGCAGTACTTC.

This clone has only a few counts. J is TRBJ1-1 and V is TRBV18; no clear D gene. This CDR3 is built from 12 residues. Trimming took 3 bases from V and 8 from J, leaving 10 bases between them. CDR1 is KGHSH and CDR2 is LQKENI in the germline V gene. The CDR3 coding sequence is TGTGCCAGCTCACCTTCAGTTGGGGAAGCTTTCTTT. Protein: CASSPSVGEAFF.